The present TCR beta chain was sequenced within a study of blood T cells in healthy people across ages. Study outcomes and limitations: PBMCs were not sorted, which prevented a conclusive comparison of naive versus antigen-experienced cells.

This clonotype occurred many times. Its specificity is unknown. Using a J-beta primer mix together with a sample-barcoded 5' primer, a second PCR was run for roughly 7 to 12 cycles. TCRdb re-called the 5' RACE reads with MiXCR, one entry per CDR3 protein. The sample records 1.5 million to 2 million distinct CDR3 sequences, about two fifths being singletons. Germline V lookup: CDR1 SEHNR, CDR2 FQNEAQ (reference sequence). This CDR3 spans 15 amino acids. V lost 4 bases and J lost 0, with 7 bases in between. Sequenced input: blood. The rearrangement joins TRBV7-9 to TRBJ2-6; D is uncertain. This receptor was taken from a human donor in good health. CDR3 sequence (DNA): TGTGCCAGCAGCTCGGACGTCTCTGGGGCCAACGTCCTGACTTTC. The encoded protein is CASSSDVSGANVLTF.